The 23 T cell receptor beta chains below come from one sample, sequenced in a study of T cells in Graves' hyperthyroidism and ophthalmopathy (dated by TCRdb to the late 2010s). Libraries were prepared through multiplex PCR. The reads were generated on an Illumina HiSeq 2000. The TCR beta CDR3 regions were amplified from RNA transcripts. The first round of RT-PCR for the TCR CDR3 was performed with the HTBI primer set and the Qiagen OneStep RT-PCR kit. TCRdb reprocessed the public reads (quality trimming at Q25 with fastp, clone calling with MiXCR) and kept in-frame beta chains. Entries that share a CDR3 protein sequence are merged under the most common genes and DNA. The sample profile shows some 270,000 distinct CDR3 sequences; roughly an eighth of them were found once. 7.9% of the sample lies in the top ten. Sequencing was done on a sample of blood. These receptors all stem from a woman aged 40-49 years with Graves' hyperthyroidism.

This clonotype was seen a few times. The chain links TRBV6-5 to TRBJ2-1, with TRBD1 identical over 8 bases. Germline V gene sequence: CDR1 MNHEY, CDR2 SVGAGI. The CDR3 sequence is 21 residues long. V lost 3 bases to trimming and J lost 5 bases; unmatched junction nucleotides: 24. As DNA, the CDR3 is TGTGCCAGCAGTTATATAGGGGTTAGCGACAGGGGATTCCCTCGGGACAATGAGCAGTTCTTC. Protein: CASSYIGVSDRGFPRDNEQFF.

Regarding this clonotype: A much larger clonotype is one base distant, so this may be a read error. The chain carries TRBV3-1 and TRBJ1-1; the match to TRBD1 covers 9 bases. CDR3 length: 12 amino acids. The germline V gene has CDR1 LGHDT and CDR2 YNNKEL (reference sequence). The CDR3 here is CANSQGTGKAFF. For the CDR3, the DNA is TGTGCCAACAGCCAAGGGACAGGGAAAGCTTTCTTT.

This clonotype was seen only a few times. V is TRBV6-4 and J is TRBJ2-3; D gene ambiguous. CDR1 MRHNA and CDR2 SNTAGT come from the germline V gene. The CDR3 length is 15 residues. Trimming stripped 3 bases from V and 2 bases from J, with 12 bases between. This CDR3 is CASSEGNTHTDTQYF. CDR3 coding DNA: TGTGCCAGCAGTGAAGGGAACACTCACACAGATACGCAGTATTTT.

This clonotype has ten or more counts. The rearrangement links TRBV2 to TRBJ2-7; the D call may be TRBD1 or TRBD2 (5 bases each). V gave up 11 bases and J gave up 2 bases, with 19 bases separating them. In germline, CDR1 is SNHLY, CDR2 FYNNEI. The CDR3 extends over 14 amino acids. The CDR3 sequence: CASNRGTGTYEQYF. In DNA, the CDR3 is TGTGCCTCCAATAGAGGGACCGGCACCTACGAGCAGTACTTC.

This clonotype was picked up many times. The chain combines TRBV19 with TRBJ1-1, with 10 nucleotides matching TRBD1. The CDR3 has 15 residues. Germline V gives CDR1 LNHDA, CDR2 SQIVND (reference sequence). V trimming: 5 bases; J trimming: 6 bases; junction bases outside the gene matches: 9. As DNA, the CDR3 is TGTGCCAGTAGTTTATCGGGACAGGGGCTTGCTGAAGCTTTCTTT. Its protein product is CASSLSGQGLAEAFF.

This clonotype occurred many times. The chain uses TRBV28 and TRBJ2-3; no clear D gene. The CDR3 has 14 amino acids. V was shortened by 2 bases and J by 1 base, with 7 bases between the two germline ends. Germline V CDR1 and CDR2: MDHEN, SYDVKM. The CDR3 bases are TGTGCCAGCAGTTTAGAGGTGGGCACAGATACGCAGTATTTT. Its translation is CASSLEVGTDTQYF.

The rearrangement links TRBV28 to TRBJ1-1, with a possible D match to TRBD1 (5 bases). The CDR3 consists of 14 residues. The germline V gene encodes CDR1 MDHEN and CDR2 SYDVKM. The V end was cut by 2 bases, the J end by 5 bases, with 12 bases between. The CDR3: CASSLGAGSTEAFF. DNA for the CDR3: TGTGCCAGCAGTTTAGGGGCAGGGAGTACTGAAGCTTTCTTT. Looking up the rest from reference TRBV28 and TRBJ1-1 gives the full variable domain: DVKVTQSSRYLVKRTGEKVFLECVQDMDHENMFWYRQDPGLGLRLIYFSYDVKMKEKGDIPEGYSVSREKKERFSLILESASTNQTSMYLCASSLGAGSTEAFFGQGTRLTVV.

The chain is built from TRBV29-1 and TRBJ1-4; D not resolved. The germline V gene has CDR1 SQVTM and CDR2 ANQGSEA. The CDR3 length is 13 residues. V dropped 4 bases and J dropped 6 bases, with 12 bases sitting between them. The CDR3 loop reads CSVVGGFDEKLFF. CDR3 coding DNA: TGCAGCGTTGTGGGAGGGTTTGATGAAAAACTGTTTTTT.

This clonotype was recorded at least ten times. The chain joins TRBV7-2 to TRBJ2-3, with 8 positions matching TRBD2. CDR1 is SGHTA and CDR2 is FQGNSA in the germline V gene. The CDR3 loop spans 15 amino acids. The V segment lost 2 bases and the J segment 2 bases; nucleotides outside the gene matches: 3. The CDR3 nucleotides read TGTGCCAGCAGCTTAATAGCGGGGTTCACAGATACGCAGTATTTT. Translated, it gives CASSLIAGFTDTQYF.

This clonotype was found a few times. This sequence joins TRBV29-1 and TRBJ1-2; 7 bases line up with TRBD1. Losses at the gene ends were 5 bases for V and 7 bases for J; bases not matched to a gene: 7. Germline V gene sequence: CDR1 SQVTM, CDR2 ANQGSEA. CDR3 size: 12 residues. The CDR3 bases are TGCAGCGTTCATGCAGGGGGTGCTGGCTACACCTTC. Its translation is CSVHAGGAGYTF.

CDR3 in amino acids: CASSPEGLAGVTGELFF. The CDR3 DNA is TGCGCCAGCAGCCCCGAGGGACTAGCGGGAGTTACCGGGGAGCTGTTTTTT. The chain recombines TRBV5-1 with TRBJ2-2; 14 bases are a match to TRBD2. Germline assignment: CDR1 SGHRS and CDR2 YFSETQ. The CDR3 has 17 amino acids. Trimming took 4 bases from V and 5 from J; bases not matched to a gene: 7.

In this sample, this clonotype turned up many times. The chain uses TRBV20-1 and TRBJ2-1, with TRBD2 identical over 12 bases. CDR3 size: 16 residues. The V and J ends lost 5 bases and 0 bases, in that order; junction bases with no gene match: 5. Germline CDR1 reads DFQATT; CDR2 reads SNEGSKA (reference sequence). The CDR3 DNA reads as TGCAGTGCTCCGGGACTAGCGGGCCCCTCCTACAATGAGCAGTTCTTC. This codes for CSAPGLAGPSYNEQFF.

There are many counts of this clonotype. This chain uses TRBV3-1 with TRBJ1-2; D ambiguous. Trimming pared 3 bases from V and 6 bases from J, leaving 14 bases between. CDR1 and CDR2 (germline): LGHDT, YNNKEL (reference sequence). The CDR3 is made up of 14 amino acids. CDR3: CASSHSGGVDGYTF. Here the CDR3 DNA reads TGTGCCAGCAGCCACTCGGGTGGGGTAGATGGCTACACCTTC.

This clonotype was detected a few times. CDR3 DNA: TGTGCCAGCAGCTTAGGCCAATGGGACAGGGTCTCCTACGAGCAGTACTTC. Its translation: CASSLGQWDRVSYEQYF. V and J are TRBV13 and TRBJ2-7; 9 bases agree with TRBD1. In germline, CDR1 is PRHDT, CDR2 FYEKMQ (reference sequence). The CDR3 loop spans 17 amino acids. Losses at the gene ends were 0 bases for V and 0 bases for J; bases not matched to a gene: 6.

The rearrangement joins TRBV10-2 to TRBJ2-4, with 12 bases aligning to TRBD2. This CDR3 is built from 18 residues. CDR1 and CDR2 from the germline V gene are WSHSY and SAAADI. V lost 2 bases and J lost 1; bases outside the gene matches: 6. The CDR3 loop is CASSELAGGRMAKNIQYF. The CDR3 DNA is TGCGCCAGCAGTGAGCTAGCGGGAGGGCGCATGGCCAAAAACATTCAGTACTTC.

This clonotype was counted many times. V and J are TRBV2 and TRBJ2-7, with TRBD2 matching over 8 bases. The V and J ends lost 10 bases and 4 bases, in that order; junction bases with no gene match: 3. The CDR3 sequence is 11 residues long. Per germline, CDR1 SNHLY and CDR2 FYNNEI. The DNA for the CDR3 is TGTGCCACCGGGAGGGGTTACGAGCAGTACTTC. Encoded protein: CATGRGYEQYF. Based on the CDR3 plus reference TRBV2 and TRBJ2-7, the full variable domain is EPEVTQTPSHQVTQMGQEVILRCVPISNHLYFYWYRQILGQKVEFLVSFYNNEISEKSEIFDDQFSVERPDGSNFTLKIRSTKLEDSAMYFCATGRGYEQYFGPGTRLTVT.

The table lists this clonotype with a few counts. This chain links TRBV20-1 with TRBJ1-2, with D tentatively TRBD1 (5 bases). Germline V CDR1 and CDR2: DFQATT, SNEGSKA (reference sequence). The CDR3 contains 12 residues. V lost 6 bases and J lost 4, with 12 bases in between. Here the CDR3 DNA reads TGCAGTGCCTCCAGGGCCTTCTATGGCTACACCTTC. Protein: CSASRAFYGYTF.

This clonotype was seen ten or more times. The chain links TRBV28 to TRBJ1-1; D is uncertain. CDR1 MDHEN and CDR2 SYDVKM come from the germline V gene. This CDR3 has 14 amino acids. The V end was cut by 7 bases, the J end by 3 bases, with 15 bases between. The CDR3 is CASKPPREYTEAFF. CDR3 sequence (DNA): TGTGCCAGCAAACCCCCCCGGGAGTACACTGAAGCTTTCTTT.

This clonotype was seen ten or more times. The genes are TRBV12-3 or TRBV12-4 and TRBJ2-3, with D tentatively TRBD1 or TRBD2 (5 bases each). This CDR3 comprises 14 residues. Trimming cost V 6 bases and J 7 bases, with 17 bases left between them. In DNA, the CDR3 is TGTGCCAGCAGAAGACGAGCAGGGAGCAATACGCAGTATTTT. Translation: CASRRRAGSNTQYF.

The chain employs TRBV14 and TRBJ2-2, with 7 positions matching TRBD2. Germline V gene data show CDR1 as SGHDN and CDR2 as FVKESK. The CDR3 contains 14 residues. Losses at the gene ends were 8 bases for V and 11 bases for J; bases not matched to a gene: 14. The CDR3 sequence is CASREEREFIELFF. The DNA of the CDR3 is TGTGCCAGCCGGGAGGAGCGGGAATTTATTGAGCTGTTTTTT.

The CDR3 DNA sequence: TGTGCCATCAGTGAGACTAGCGGGGTCGCCTACGAGCAGTACTTC. As protein: CAISETSGVAYEQYF. This chain connects TRBV10-3 to TRBJ2-7; 10 bases line up with TRBD2. The CDR3 contains 15 residues. V was pared by 2 bases and J by 2 bases, with 3 bases of the junction left unmatched. CDR1 is ENHRY, CDR2 SYGVKD, per germline.

This clonotype was counted at least ten times. J is TRBJ2-1 and V is TRBV7-9; D could derive from TRBD1 or TRBD2 (7 bases each). The CDR3 is 16 residues long. V was cut by 4 bases and J by 6 bases, with 19 bases left in between. Per the germline V gene, CDR1 is SEHNR and CDR2 is FQNEAQ (reference sequence). CDR3 region: CASSSSRQGGINEQFF. As DNA, the CDR3 is TGTGCCAGCAGCTCAAGCAGACAGGGAGGGATCAATGAGCAGTTCTTC.

Many counts were recorded for this clonotype. The genes are TRBV2 and TRBJ2-3; D unresolved. The CDR3 extends over 13 amino acids. V lost 3 bases, J lost 2 bases, and 6 bases lay in between. The germline V gene encodes CDR1 SNHLY and CDR2 FYNNEI. CDR3 coding DNA: TGTGCCAGCAGTGACCCTAACACAGATACGCAGTATTTT. Translated: CASSDPNTDTQYF. The full variable domain, its missing parts supplied by reference TRBV2 and TRBJ2-3, is EPEVTQTPSHQVTQMGQEVILRCVPISNHLYFYWYRQILGQKVEFLVSFYNNEISEKSEIFDDQFSVERPDGSNFTLKIRSTKLEDSAMYFCASSDPNTDTQYFGPGTRLTVL.